The T cell receptor (beta chain) described here comes from a study of beta chain features in type 1 diabetes. Overall study results and limits: The study found fewer insertions and more deletions at VDJ junctions in type 1 diabetes patients. Shortening that was moderate but significant affected the TCRB CDR3s of Type 1 diabetes patients in all four CD4+ subsets.

Details on this clone: Its antigen is unidentified.

A sort by CD45RO/CCR7/CD25/CD127/CD95/CD27 yielded CD4+ naive, central memory, regulatory and stem cell-like memory cells. Once sorted, every population was more than 95% pure. Sequencing targeted expressed TCRB transcripts, as all isolated RNA had been reverse transcribed. TCRdb keeps only in-frame clones here, not all; method: immunoSEQ multiplex PCR. The repertoire holds 100,000 to 150,000 clones, with 7.5% to 9.5% as singletons. Trimming shortened V by 4 bases and J by 3 bases, and 16 bases separated the two germline ends. Per germline, CDR1 MDHEN and CDR2 SYDVKM. The CDR3 runs to 15 residues. The receptor comes from a man aged 25-40 years with type 1 diabetes. The J gene is TRBJ2-7, the V gene TRBV28, with D maybe TRBD2 (5 bases). The material sequenced was central memory CD4+ T cells from blood. CDR3 bases: TGTGCCAGCAGTTCCTCCGGGATGGGAATCTACGAGCAGTACTTC. Its translation: CASSSSGMGIYEQYF.